This is a list of T cell receptor beta chains from one sample in a study of CD8 T cells in ankylosing spondylitis. A single record per CDR3 protein comes from TCRdb applying MiXCR to the 5' RACE reads. The sample contains fewer than 350,000 distinct CDR3 sequences, more than 9% of which appear only once. Sequenced material: blood, either unsorted or a sorted T cell fraction (not recorded which). These receptors originate from a female donor with ankylosing spondylitis or in good health (not recorded which). Both conserved end residues are part of each CDR3. Each record gives: clone size, D gene, J gene, V gene, CDR3 DNA, CDR3 protein. A D gene is named only where the DNA matches it firmly. Clone size is given for some rows only: seen once, a few or many times, or a class if the clone is expanded.

size: many
D: -
J: TRBJ2-3
V: TRBV7-9
DNA: TGTGCCAGCAGCTCCGGGTTTGAGTGGCATACGCAGTATTTT
CDR3: CASSSGFEWHTQYF

size: many
D: -
J: TRBJ1-6
V: TRBV10-3
DNA: TGTGCCATCAGTGAGTCGCGGGAATTAATGAGTTCACCCCTCCACTTT
CDR3: CAISESRELMSSPLHF

size: many
D: -
J: TRBJ2-2
V: TRBV20-1
DNA: TGCAGTGCATCCGGGGATAGCCGCGCCGGGGAGCTGTTTTTT
CDR3: CSASGDSRAGELFF

size: few
D: -
J: TRBJ1-2
V: TRBV3-1
DNA: TGTGCCAGCAGCCCCATCGGATCCGGGGGAAGTGGCTACACCTTC
CDR3: CASSPIGSGGSGYTF

size: many
D: -
J: TRBJ2-7
V: TRBV5-5
DNA: TGTGCCAGCAGCTTGGCAGTAGGAACCTACGAGCAGTACTTC
CDR3: CASSLAVGTYEQYF

size: many
D: TRBD2
J: TRBJ2-1
V: TRBV5-1
DNA: TGCGCCAGCAGCAGCACCAGGGGCCCCCGACTAGCGGATTACTACAATGAGCAGTTCTTC
CDR3: CASSSTRGPRLADYYNEQFF

size: many
D: -
J: TRBJ2-5
V: TRBV20-1
DNA: TGCAGTGCTAGACCTACCGTGGGTGAGACCCAGTACTTC
CDR3: CSARPTVGETQYF

size: -
D: -
J: TRBJ1-3
V: TRBV5-1
DNA: TGCGCCAGCAGGGAAGCCGCCGGAAACACCATATATTTT
CDR3: CASREAAGNTIYF

size: many
D: -
J: TRBJ2-3
V: TRBV5-1
DNA: TGCGCCAGCAGCGAGAGCACAGATACGCAGTATTTT
CDR3: CASSESTDTQYF

size: -
D: -
J: TRBJ2-1
V: TRBV6-1
DNA: TGTGCCAGCAGTGAAGGCAGGGGGGGGTACAATGAGCAGTTCTTC
CDR3: CASSEGRGGYNEQFF

size: few
D: TRBD1
J: TRBJ2-1
V: TRBV12-3/TRBV12-4
DNA: TGTGCCAGCAGTCCCGACAGGGGGGGATCCTACAATGAGCAGTTCTTC
CDR3: CASSPDRGGSYNEQFF

size: many
D: TRBD1
J: TRBJ2-7
V: TRBV28
DNA: TGTGCCAGCAGTTTATTCAAGGACAGGGGAACCTACGAGCAGTACTTC
CDR3: CASSLFKDRGTYEQYF

size: few
D: TRBD1
J: TRBJ2-2
V: TRBV2
DNA: TGTGCCAGCGCAGGGGGCCCGAACACCGGGGAGCTGTTTTTT
CDR3: CASAGGPNTGELFF

size: -
D: -
J: TRBJ1-2
V: TRBV7-2
DNA: TGTGCCAGCAGCTTTCCGGGACGACTTACTCAGGGCTACACCTTC
CDR3: CASSFPGRLTQGYTF

size: many
D: -
J: TRBJ1-5
V: TRBV5-1
DNA: TGCGCCAGCAGCTTGGGCCTCGATCAGCCCCAGCATTTT
CDR3: CASSLGLDQPQHF

size: many
D: -
J: TRBJ2-7
V: TRBV5-1
DNA: TGCGCCAGCAGCTTGGATGGGACGTCCTCCTACGAGCAGTACTTC
CDR3: CASSLDGTSSYEQYF

size: few
D: TRBD1
J: TRBJ1-5
V: TRBV11-2
DNA: TGTGCCAGCAGCAAACAGGGGAGGGATCAGCCCCAGCATTTT
CDR3: CASSKQGRDQPQHF

size: many
D: TRBD2
J: TRBJ2-1
V: TRBV20-1
DNA: TGCAGTGCCCCTTCCGGGGCTAGCGGTTACAATGAGCAGTTCTTC
CDR3: CSAPSGASGYNEQFF

size: -
D: TRBD2
J: TRBJ2-7
V: TRBV3-1
DNA: TGTGCCAGCAGCCGAGCGGGAGTTAACGAGCAGTACTTC
CDR3: CASSRAGVNEQYF

size: many
D: TRBD2
J: TRBJ2-1
V: TRBV11-2
DNA: TGTGCCAGCAGATTGACTAGCGGGGGTTACAATGAGCAGTTCTTC
CDR3: CASRLTSGGYNEQFF

size: many
D: -
J: TRBJ2-7
V: TRBV5-1
DNA: TGCGCCAGCAGCTTTAGTTTTGGCGGGGGCACCTACGAGCAGTACTTC
CDR3: CASSFSFGGGTYEQYF

size: many
D: -
J: TRBJ2-3
V: TRBV7-2
DNA: TGTGCCATCCCGCTGAGCGGAAACGCTAATACGCAGTATTTT
CDR3: CAIPLSGNANTQYF

size: -
D: -
J: TRBJ1-3
V: TRBV6-1
DNA: TGTGCCAGCAGAGAGAATAGCGTCTCTGGAAACACCATATATTTT
CDR3: CASRENSVSGNTIYF

size: -
D: TRBD1
J: TRBJ2-1
V: TRBV7-9
DNA: TGTGCCAGCAGCACATTTACAGGGGTGCGTAGGAATGAGCAGTTCTTC
CDR3: CASSTFTGVRRNEQFF

size: many
D: TRBD1
J: TRBJ2-7
V: TRBV20-1
DNA: TGCAGTGCTAGAGACAGGGGGCTCCCCTACGAGCAGTACTTC
CDR3: CSARDRGLPYEQYF

size: -
D: -
J: TRBJ2-1
V: TRBV11-2
DNA: TGTGCCAGCAGCTTAGACTGGTCGTACTCCTACAATGAGCAGTTCTTC
CDR3: CASSLDWSYSYNEQFF

size: few
D: -
J: TRBJ1-2
V: TRBV5-5
DNA: TGTGCCAGCAGCACCCGGCAGGCAGATATCTATGGCTACACCTTC
CDR3: CASSTRQADIYGYTF

size: many
D: -
J: TRBJ2-5
V: TRBV29-1
DNA: TGCAGCGTTGACGGCCAAACAAAAAAAGAGACCCAGTACTTC
CDR3: CSVDGQTKKETQYF

size: many
D: TRBD1
J: TRBJ2-3
V: TRBV20-1
DNA: TGCAGTGCCCCTAGGGGGCCAGATACGCAGTATTTT
CDR3: CSAPRGPDTQYF

size: -
D: TRBD2
J: TRBJ2-3
V: TRBV27
DNA: TGTGCCAGCAGTCTTTTAAGGACTAGCGGGGGGGAAGATACGCAGTATTTT
CDR3: CASSLLRTSGGEDTQYF

size: many
D: -
J: TRBJ1-6
V: TRBV5-6
DNA: TGTGCCAGCAGCTTGTCTCAGGGCCGCTCCTATAATTCACCCCTCCACTTT
CDR3: CASSLSQGRSYNSPLHF

size: -
D: TRBD1
J: TRBJ2-7
V: TRBV5-5
DNA: TGTGCCAGCAGCAGACAGGGGTCCAACCCCTACGAGCAGTACTTC
CDR3: CASSRQGSNPYEQYF

size: few
D: -
J: TRBJ2-6
V: TRBV27
DNA: TGTGCCAGCAGGGCTGCTTGGCTTGGGGCCAACGTCCTGACTTTC
CDR3: CASRAAWLGANVLTF

size: -
D: -
J: TRBJ2-3
V: TRBV6-5
DNA: TGTGCCAGCAGTTACTCGCTGGCGCCGGCGGTAGATACGCAGTATTTT
CDR3: CASSYSLAPAVDTQYF

size: many
D: TRBD2
J: TRBJ2-7
V: TRBV5-1
DNA: TGCGCCAGCAGCTTGTCTTGGGGGGGCTCCTACGAGCAGTACTTC
CDR3: CASSLSWGGSYEQYF

size: -
D: -
J: TRBJ1-2
V: TRBV5-8
DNA: TGTGCCAGCAGCGGTTTTACGAAATCCGGCGACACCTTC
CDR3: CASSGFTKSGDTF

size: many
D: TRBD1
J: TRBJ2-1
V: TRBV27
DNA: TGTGCCAGCCGCCAAGGCGTGACAGGGGAATCCAATGAGCAGTTCTTC
CDR3: CASRQGVTGESNEQFF

size: -
D: -
J: TRBJ2-1
V: TRBV28
DNA: TGTGCCAGCAGACTATGGAAGCGGAGGTCCTACAATGAGCAGTTCTTC
CDR3: CASRLWKRRSYNEQFF

size: -
D: -
J: TRBJ2-5
V: TRBV5-1
DNA: TGCGCCAGCAGCTTGGGGCAGACCCAAGAGACCCAGTACTTC
CDR3: CASSLGQTQETQYF

size: many
D: -
J: TRBJ2-1
V: TRBV2
DNA: TGTGCCAGCAGTGCTTTGAACAATGAGCAGTTCTTC
CDR3: CASSALNNEQFF